This TCR beta chain is drawn from a study of T cells in Graves' hyperthyroidism and ophthalmopathy. RNA transcripts provided the source from which TCR beta CDR3 regions were amplified. TCR CDR3 regions were first amplified by RT-PCR with HTBI primers. From the multiplex PCR reads, TCRdb called clonotypes with MiXCR, one entry per CDR3 protein. Among approximately 300,000 distinct CDR3 sequences, approximately 19% were seen once, and the ten largest hold 35% to 40%. Study-level points and caveats: Stable hyperthyroidism was separated from ophthalmopathy by a model based on 13 V-J features.

There are 15 residues in the CDR3. J was trimmed by 4 bases and V by 5 bases; bases with no gene match: 4. This clonotype was counted many times. As yet, its antigen is unknown. The sequenced material came from blood. The chain carries TRBV12-3 or TRBV12-4 and TRBJ2-5; 13 bases match TRBD2. This TCR derives from a man aged 50 to 60 with Graves' ophthalmopathy. The CDR3 nucleotides are TGTGCCAGCAGTCCGGGACTAGCGGGGCGAGAGACCCAGTACTTC. Protein: CASSPGLAGRETQYF.